A single sample gave rise to the 22 T cell receptor beta chains below, sequenced in a study of T cell repertoires in cytomegalovirus infection (dated 2019 in TCRdb). Interpreted using the paper, the treatment or condition label stands for: in vitro stimulation with specific CMV peptide epitopes to enrich CMV-specific T cells. No antigen has been assigned to these receptors. The sequencer listed for this sample is Illumina HiSeq 1500. TCRdb redid the processing of the public reads, applying fastp at Q25 and MiXCR, and retained in-frame beta chains. Identical CDR3 protein sequences are pooled into one entry, listed with their most common genes and DNA. For this sample there are about 920,000 distinct CDR3 sequences; around 32% appear just once. The ten biggest clones cover 11% to 15% of the sample. This material consisted of cultured CD8+ T cells from PBMCs, taken from culture after CMV antigen stimulation. These TCRs come from a human donor in good health (CMV status not recorded). Some clones in this sample may be carry-over from other donors' samples.

This clonotype has a handful of counts. The rearrangement links TRBV7-9 to TRBJ2-1, with 7 nucleotides matching TRBD1. Germline-derived CDR1 and CDR2 are SEHNR and FQNEAQ (reference sequence). The CDR3 is 15 residues long. J was trimmed by 5 bases and V by 5 bases; bases with no gene match: 9. CDR3 sequence: CASSGDRESDNEQFF. The CDR3 bases are TGTGCCAGCAGCGGCGACAGGGAATCGGACAATGAGCAGTTCTTC.

This chain uses TRBV20-1 with TRBJ1-1; TRBD1 is a possible D gene (6 bases). This CDR3 has 15 residues. CDR1 DFQATT and CDR2 SNEGSKA come from the germline V gene (reference sequence). V was trimmed by 0 bases and J by 7 bases, leaving 18 bases between them. The CDR3 region has the DNA TGCAGTGCTAGAGATTTCTGGCAGGGGAATTTTGAAGCTTTCTTT. This translates into CSARDFWQGNFEAFF.

The rearrangement joins TRBV9 to TRBJ2-2, with no clear D. Germline CDR1 and CDR2: SGDLS and YYNGEE. Trimming cost V 4 bases and J 1 base, with 11 bases left between them. This CDR3 spans 15 amino acids. Written as DNA, the CDR3 is TGTGCCAGCAGCCCGCCCGCCCGGAACACCGGGGAGCTGTTTTTT. Protein product: CASSPPARNTGELFF.

J is TRBJ2-3 and V is TRBV6-1; TRBD1 is a possible D gene (5 bases). There are 16 residues in the CDR3. In germline, CDR1 is MNHNS, CDR2 SASEGT. The V end lost 2 bases, the J end lost 5 bases, and 17 bases lay between the germline ends. The CDR3 is CASSEWGRPTQDTQYF. In DNA form, the CDR3 reads TGTGCCAGCAGTGAATGGGGCAGGCCAACACAAGATACGCAGTATTTT.

Comments on this clonotype: Being one base from a much bigger clone, this may be a read error. This is likely a read error, given that the CDR3 carries no conserved phenylalanine or tryptophan at its end. V gene TRBV28 combines with J gene TRBJ1-2; D possibly corresponds to TRBD1 (6 bases). The germline V and J ends were trimmed by 7 bases and 2 bases, with 17 bases remaining between them. This CDR3 spans 15 amino acids. The V gene's germline CDR1 is MDHEN and CDR2 SYDVKM. The CDR3 loop reads CASTYVEGVNYGYTL. The CDR3 DNA reads as TGTGCCAGCACCTACGTAGAGGGGGTGAACTATGGCTACACCTTA.

This clonotype was observed a few times. This sequence joins TRBV6-1 and TRBJ2-5, with D uncertain. From germline, CDR1 is MNHNS and CDR2 SASEGT. Trimming cost V 1 base and J 2 bases, with 11 bases left between them. This CDR3 region has 15 residues. The CDR3 sequence is CASSEGTAWQETQYF. The CDR3 bases are TGTGCCAGCAGTGAAGGGACCGCCTGGCAAGAGACCCAGTACTTC.

This clonotype was recorded at least ten times. The chain recombines TRBV5-4 with TRBJ2-1, with TRBD2 identical over 14 bases. CDR1 is SGHNT, CDR2 YYREEE, per germline (reference sequence). V gave up 3 bases and J gave up 6 bases; unmatched junction bases: 2. This CDR3 has 15 amino acids. The CDR3, as DNA: TGTGCCAGCAGCTACGGACTAGCGGGGGGCAATGAGCAGTTCTTC. It translates to CASSYGLAGGNEQFF.

This clonotype occurred many times. This chain links TRBV7-2 with TRBJ2-7; TRBD2 aligns across 11 bases. Losses at the gene ends were 5 bases for V and 4 bases for J; bases not matched to a gene: 7. CDR3 length equals 15 residues. Germline V gene lookup returns CDR1 SGHTA and CDR2 FQGNSA. Here the CDR3 reads CASSPLASGGYEQYV. The CDR3 nucleotides are TGTGCCAGCAGCCCCCTAGCTAGCGGGGGGTACGAGCAGTACGTC.

This clonotype was seen only a few times. The CDR3 here is CASSLGTSGVDNEQFF. The DNA of the CDR3 is TGTGCCAGCAGTTTAGGGACTAGCGGGGTCGACAATGAGCAGTTCTTC. J is TRBJ2-1 and V is TRBV27, with 13 bases fitting TRBD2. Germline CDR1 MNHEY, CDR2 SMNVEV (reference sequence). The CDR3 totals 16 residues. J gave up 5 bases and V 2 bases, and 3 bases lay outside the gene matches.

This chain uses TRBV6-5 with TRBJ2-7, with D possibly matching TRBD2 (6 bases). With 8 bases removed from V and 5 bases from J, the gap between germline ends came to 16 bases. This CDR3 is built from 13 residues. CDR1 and CDR2 from the germline V gene are MNHEY and SVGAGI. The CDR3 reads CASAAGGAHEQYF. CDR3 sequence (DNA): TGTGCCAGCGCCGCCGGAGGGGCCCACGAGCAGTACTTC.

The rearrangement joins TRBV27 to TRBJ2-3; 8 bases are shared with TRBD2. Germline trimming cut 6 bases from V and 5 bases from J; bases unmatched to any gene: 7. The CDR3 has 14 amino acids. The germline gives CDR1 MNHEY, CDR2 SMNVEV (reference sequence). The CDR3 protein is CASRSGGRGDTQYF. CDR3 coding DNA: TGTGCCAGCAGGAGCGGGGGAAGGGGAGATACGCAGTATTTT.

Of note for this clonotype: This sequence may be a read error, since a much larger clone differs from it by one base. The rearrangement links TRBV6-1 to TRBJ2-1, with TRBD2 as a possible D gene (5 bases). Germline V gives CDR1 MNHNS, CDR2 SASEGT. There are 19 residues in the CDR3. This CDR3 reads CVSSEVGSPLGRPNYEQFF. CDR3 sequence (DNA): TGTGTCAGCAGTGAAGTAGGCAGTCCACTAGGACGGCCGAACTATGAGCAGTTCTTC.

Worth noting for this clonotype: The junction and the germline gene differ at one end; a read error may be behind it. The chain links TRBV6-1 to TRBJ1-4; TRBD1 agrees at 9 bases. This CDR3 comprises 16 residues. Germline V gene sequence: CDR1 MNHNS, CDR2 SASEGT. The CDR3, as DNA: TGTGTCAGCAGCGACGACAGGGGGAGTACTAATGAAAAACTGTTTTTT. Its translation: CVSSDDRGSTNEKLFF.

This clonotype was recorded many times. The chain has TRBV7-6 and TRBJ2-7; 7 bases line up with TRBD1. V lost 3 bases and J lost 3; bases outside the gene matches: 11. The germline CDR1 and CDR2 sequences are SGHVS and FNYEAQ. The CDR3 spans 16 residues. Written as DNA, the CDR3 is TGTGCCAGCAGCTTGAGCGCCCGGACAGGTGACTACGAGCAGTACTTC. This gives the protein CASSLSARTGDYEQYF.

The V and J genes are TRBV7-3 and TRBJ2-1, with D uncertain. The germline V and J ends were trimmed by 2 bases and 0 bases, with 8 bases remaining between them. Germline loops: CDR1 SGHTA, CDR2 FQGTGA. This CDR3 is 15 amino acids long. The CDR3 coding sequence is TGTGCCAGCAGCTTAGGTTCGGTCTCCTACAATGAGCAGTTCTTC. It translates to CASSLGSVSYNEQFF. The variable domain in full, completed from reference TRBV7-3 and TRBJ2-1, reads GAGVSQTPSNKVTEKGKYVELRCDPISGHTALYWYRQSLGQGPEFLIYFQGTGAADDSGLPNDRFFAVRPEGSVSTLKIQRTERGDSAVYLCASSLGSVSYNEQFFGPGTRLTVL.

In this sample, this clonotype turned up many times. The chain uses TRBV7-3 and TRBJ2-3; no firm D call. CDR1 and CDR2 (germline): SGHTA, FQGTGA. The V end lost 6 bases, the J end lost 5 bases, and 12 bases lay between the germline ends. The CDR3 is 13 amino acids. The CDR3 DNA reads as TGTGCCAGCAGGCCTTCACCTGGAGATACGCAGTATTTT. Translating it yields CASRPSPGDTQYF. Looking up the rest from reference TRBV7-3 and TRBJ2-3 gives the full variable domain: GAGVSQTPSNKVTEKGKYVELRCDPISGHTALYWYRQSLGQGPEFLIYFQGTGAADDSGLPNDRFFAVRPEGSVSTLKIQRTERGDSAVYLCASRPSPGDTQYFGPGTRLTVL.

The rearrangement uses TRBV20-1 and TRBJ1-2; D not resolved. Deletions cut 0 bases from V and 0 bases from J, with 11 bases between. The germline V gene has CDR1 DFQATT and CDR2 SNEGSKA (reference sequence). This CDR3 comprises 15 residues. CDR3 protein: CSARDHQETNYGYTF. The CDR3 DNA sequence: TGCAGTGCTAGAGATCATCAGGAAACTAACTATGGCTACACCTTC.

This chain uses TRBV11-2 with TRBJ2-5; weak D call: TRBD1 (6 bases). This CDR3 is 14 amino acids long. Trimming cost V 5 bases and J 1 base, with 11 bases left between them. CDR1 is SGHAT and CDR2 is FQNNGV in the germline V gene. Here the CDR3 DNA reads TGTGCCAGCAGCAATTGGGACATCCAAGAGACCCAGTACTTC. Protein product: CASSNWDIQETQYF.

This clonotype was counted many times. The chain carries TRBV12-3 or TRBV12-4 and TRBJ2-5; 9 positions match TRBD1. The CDR3 length is 15 residues. J was trimmed by 11 bases and V by 3 bases; bases with no gene match: 13. CDR3 in DNA: TGTGCCAGCAGTTTCCACTTGGACAGGGGCTCCCCGCAGTACTTC. Its protein product is CASSFHLDRGSPQYF.

This chain uses TRBV4-2 with TRBJ1-2, with 7 bases aligning to TRBD1. The J segment lost 6 bases and the V segment lost 5 bases, leaving 9 bases of the junction unmatched. This CDR3 region has 14 residues. Germline assignment: CDR1 LGHNA and CDR2 YNFKEQ. In DNA form, the CDR3 reads TGTGCCAGCAGCGGGGACACAGGGGAGAATGGCTACACCTTC. Residues: CASSGDTGENGYTF.

The rearrangement links TRBV10-2 to TRBJ2-2; 8 bases are shared with TRBD1. V lost 6 bases to trimming and J lost 7 bases; unmatched junction nucleotides: 10. The germline gives CDR1 WSHSY, CDR2 SAAADI. CDR3 length equals 15 residues. Here the CDR3 reads CASSERDRQVGELFF. DNA for the CDR3: TGCGCCAGCAGCGAAAGGGACAGGCAGGTCGGGGAGCTGTTTTTT.

This chain links TRBV4-3 with TRBJ1-1; perhaps TRBD1 as D (6 bases). V lost 1 base and J 5 bases, leaving 14 bases between the germline ends. The CDR3 sequence is 15 residues long. The germline V gene encodes CDR1 LGHNA and CDR2 YSLEER. The DNA for the CDR3 is TGCGCCAGCAGCCAAGCGGTGGAGGGGGGTACTGAAGCTTTCTTT. Translating gives CASSQAVEGGTEAFF.